This TCR beta chain was found in a study of response to subunit inactivated influenza vaccine. TCRdb recomputed calls from the RT-PCR reads with MiXCR, one row per CDR3 protein. The table includes 500,000 to 700,000 distinct CDR3 sequences, approximately 22% detected once. This sample also belongs to another study, concerning T cells expressing NK-cell markers. That study reports: The TCR beta cDNA came from 5'RACE template switching with UMIs. Sorted CD3+CD56-NKG2C+, CD3+CD56+NKG2C- and CD3+CD56+NKG2C+ T cells were the source of the TCR beta repertoires. Out of eight donors sequenced, seven tested HCMV-seropositive and the remaining one seronegative. The study found dominant NKG2C+ clonotypes at about 1.0-7.0% of CD8+ T cells in about six donors.

The clonotype originates from a man aged 50-60 years who received an inactivated influenza vaccine. This specimen was CD4+ T cells sorted from PBMCs, taken about 12 days after vaccination.

CDR3 protein: CATKGQGYNQPQHF. DNA of the CDR3: TGTGCCACCAAAGGACAGGGGTACAATCAGCCCCAGCATTTT. The chain has TRBV24-1 and TRBJ1-5, with 9 bases aligning to TRBD1. The CDR3 length is 14 residues. Germline CDR1 reads KGHDR; CDR2 reads SFDVKD. V lost 8 bases, J lost 3 bases, and 4 bases stayed unmatched.